Presented here are 18 T cell receptor beta chains from one specimen sequenced in a study of T cells in pancreatic ductal adenocarcinoma. The table came from immunoSEQ multiplex PCR; TCRdb's copy has only in-frame clones and leaves some out. The data contain 10,000 to 15,000 clones, just over 85% of them singletons. The selected patients with pancreatic ductal adenocarcinoma had surgery but no neoadjuvant therapy. Sequencing input: PBMCs. The source of these receptors is a human donor with pancreatic ductal adenocarcinoma.

This clone was counted only a few times. The V gene is TRBV5-1, the J gene TRBJ1-3, with a tentative D call TRBD1 (6 bases). Germline-derived CDR1 and CDR2 are SGHRS and YFSETQ. This CDR3 comprises 14 residues. Trimming cost V 4 bases and J 6 bases, with 14 bases left between them. As DNA, the CDR3 is TGCGCCAGCAGCCGACAGGTCGGGGAAAACACCATATATTTT. Protein: CASSRQVGENTIYF.

A single count supports this clone. The chain employs TRBV5-1 and TRBJ2-1; 12 nucleotides line up with TRBD1. V dropped 4 bases and J dropped 10; count of bases not matched to a gene: 9. CDR3 size: 15 residues. In germline, CDR1 is SGHRS, CDR2 YFSETQ. The CDR3 sequence is CASSRQGQGADEQFF. DNA of the CDR3: TGCGCCAGCAGCCGACAGGGACAGGGGGCGGACGAGCAGTTCTTC.

The chain is built from TRBV19 and TRBJ1-5, with D hard to call. V was pared by 4 bases and J by 1 base, with 17 bases between. The CDR3 runs 17 residues. Germline V lookup: CDR1 LNHDA, CDR2 SQIVND (reference sequence). CDR3 bases: TGTGCCAGTAGTAGTTTCGCAATGGGGAGGAGCAATCAGCCCCAGCATTTT. Amino acid sequence: CASSSFAMGRSNQPQHF.

J is TRBJ2-3 and V is TRBV5-4; D might be TRBD2 (5 bases). CDR1 is SGHNT and CDR2 is YYREEE in the germline V gene (reference sequence). V lost 0 bases and J 1 base, leaving 12 bases between the germline ends. The CDR3 spans 16 residues. The CDR3 here is CASSLEARRGTDTQYF. CDR3 sequence (DNA): TGTGCCAGCAGCTTGGAGGCCAGGCGGGGCACAGATACGCAGTATTTT.

This clone was observed a handful of times. V usage is TRBV2 and J usage is TRBJ1-2; D might be TRBD1 (5 bases). Germline V gene data show CDR1 as SNHLY and CDR2 as FYNNEI. The CDR3 is 12 amino acids. For the CDR3, the DNA is TGTGCGGAGCAGGGATTCGGCTATGGCTACACCTTC. It yields the protein CAEQGFGYGYTF.

This chain links TRBV5-1 with TRBJ2-5; D is perhaps TRBD1 or TRBD2 (5 bases each). In germline, CDR1 is SGHRS, CDR2 YFSETQ. The CDR3 has 16 amino acids. Deletions cut 1 base from V and 5 bases from J, with 18 bases between. CDR3 loop: CASSLSNPGPGETQYF. CDR3 DNA: TGCGCCAGCAGCTTGAGTAACCCGGGGCCGGGGGAGACCCAGTACTTC.

The V and J genes are TRBV6-9 and TRBJ2-1; 8 bases are shared with TRBD2. CDR1 MNHGY and CDR2 SVAAGI come from the germline V gene. Trimming took 7 bases from V and 4 from J; bases not matched to a gene: 6. The CDR3 is 14 amino acids. CDR3 in amino acids: CASMGRGAYNEQFF. The DNA for the CDR3 is TGTGCCAGCATGGGGCGGGGGGCATACAATGAGCAGTTCTTC.

This clone was found a few times. This sequence joins TRBV9 and TRBJ2-3; possibly TRBD1 or TRBD2 for D (5 bases each). CDR1 and CDR2 from the germline V gene are SGDLS and YYNGEE. The CDR3 contains 14 residues. Deletions cut 0 bases from V and 8 bases from J, with 13 bases between. CDR3 loop: CASSVELDGATQYF. DNA of the CDR3: TGTGCCAGCAGCGTAGAACTAGATGGGGCTACGCAGTATTTT.

The gene calls are TRBV28 and TRBJ1-5, with TRBD1 as a possible D gene (6 bases). V dropped 3 bases and J dropped 4 bases, with 19 bases sitting between them. The length of the CDR3 is 17 residues. Germline-derived CDR1 and CDR2 are MDHEN and SYDVKM. This chain's CDR3 is CASSLPLGGVNNQPQHF. The CDR3 nucleotides read TGTGCCAGCAGTTTGCCCCTAGGGGGGGTGAATAATCAGCCCCAGCATTTT.

V is TRBV19 and J is TRBJ2-7, with 12 bases that match TRBD1. Germline V CDR1 and CDR2: LNHDA, SQIVND (reference sequence). This CDR3 is 13 amino acids long. The V segment lost 7 bases and the J segment 6 bases; nucleotides outside the gene matches: 4. CDR3 coding DNA: TGTGCCAGTACGGGACAGGGGGCCGGCGAGCAGTACTTC. As protein: CASTGQGAGEQYF.

The rearrangement uses TRBV5-1 and TRBJ1-1; D gene ambiguous. CDR1 SGHRS and CDR2 YFSETQ come from the germline V gene. The CDR3 totals 13 residues. The ends were cut back, 0 bases at V and 0 bases at J, with 3 bases in the middle. The DNA for the CDR3 is TGCGCCAGCAGCTTGGGAATGAACACTGAAGCTTTCTTT. It yields the protein CASSLGMNTEAFF.

The chain is built from TRBV18 and TRBJ2-3; 8 bases line up with TRBD2. Germline V lookup: CDR1 KGHSH, CDR2 LQKENI. This CDR3 contains 15 residues. J lost 6 bases, V lost 1 base, and 6 bases had no gene match. The CDR3 reads CASSPQPGLGDTQYF. DNA for the CDR3: TGTGCCAGCTCACCACAACCGGGACTAGGTGATACGCAGTATTTT.

This clone has just a few counts. The chain combines TRBV6-1 with TRBJ1-5, with no clear D. CDR1 and CDR2 from the germline V gene are MNHNS and SASEGT. V lost 5 bases to trimming and J lost 2 bases, with 10 bases between them. The CDR3 is 14 residues long. CDR3 sequence: CASSTAGRNQPQHF. The CDR3 coding sequence is TGTGCCAGCAGTACCGCAGGTCGCAATCAGCCCCAGCATTTT.

The chain uses TRBV5-8 and TRBJ2-3; 7 nucleotides agree with TRBD2. The CDR3 runs to 18 residues. J lost 1 base, V lost 4 bases, and 15 bases had no gene match. Germline V gene data show CDR1 as SGHTS and CDR2 as YDEGEE. In DNA form, the CDR3 reads TGTGCCAGCAGCCCCGGGTTCTCCCCGGGAGGACGCACAGATACGCAGTATTTT. Translation gives CASSPGFSPGGRTDTQYF.

This clone has just one count. The chain is built from TRBV10-1 and TRBJ1-6, with D possibly matching TRBD1 (5 bases). The CDR3 length is 14 residues. Trimming pared 1 base from V and 9 bases from J, leaving 10 bases between. Germline V CDR1 and CDR2: WNHNN, SYGVQD (reference sequence). The CDR3 region has the DNA TGCGCCAGCAGTGAGTACAGGAGTTTTTCACCCCTCCACTTT. The encoded protein is CASSEYRSFSPLHF.

J is TRBJ2-7 and V is TRBV5-1; D perhaps matches TRBD2 (6 bases). Germline values: CDR1 SGHRS, CDR2 YFSETQ. Trimming left V 5 bases short and J 2 bases short, with 14 bases between. The CDR3 is made up of 14 amino acids. The DNA of the CDR3 is TGCGCCAGCAGTCCTGGGGTAGCGGCCTACGAGCAGTACTTC. Encoded protein: CASSPGVAAYEQYF.

The rearrangement links TRBV30 to TRBJ2-5, with TRBD2 as a possible D gene (5 bases). V was pared by 5 bases and J by 4 bases, with 11 bases between. This CDR3 comprises 12 residues. The germline CDR1 and CDR2 sequences are GTSNPN and SVGIG (reference sequence). CDR3 in amino acids: CAWGGRGETQYF. The CDR3 DNA reads TGTGCCTGGGGCGGGCGCGGAGAGACCCAGTACTTC. The entire variable domain, with the rest obtained from reference TRBV30 and TRBJ2-5, is as follows: SQTIHQWPATLVQPVGSPLSLECTVEGTSNPNLYWYRQAAGRGLQLLFYSVGIGQISSEVPQNLSASRPQDRQFILSSKKLLLSDSGFYLCAWGGRGETQYFGPGTRLLVL.

J is TRBJ2-7 and V is TRBV5-1; 11 nucleotides line up with TRBD2. Germline V gives CDR1 SGHRS, CDR2 YFSETQ. V was pared by 0 bases and J by 2 bases, with 1 base of the junction left unmatched. The CDR3 runs to 15 residues. CDR3 in amino acids: CASSLGLAGTYEQYF. As DNA, the CDR3 is TGCGCCAGCAGCTTGGGACTAGCGGGAACCTACGAGCAGTACTTC.